The T cell receptor beta chain described here comes from a study of cytomegalovirus exposure and HLA in healthy donors. CDR3 length equals 16 residues. 60 Vbeta and 13 Jbeta primers were used in PCR. Profiling relied on immunoSEQ multiplex PCR, and the TCRdb table lists in-frame clones only, not all of them. The table lists about 200,000 clones, roughly 78% of them singletons, with approximately 1.5% in the top ten. This TCR was sampled from a girl between 5 and 17 years old in good health and CMV-seropositive. The genes are TRBV21-1 and TRBJ2-3; the DNA was not compared with TRBD2, the D call given in the table. TRBV21-1 is tagged as a pseudogene. Sequencing used PBMCs. The CDR3 region has the DNA TGTGCCAGCAGCAAAGGGGGTCGTAGGGAGACAGATACGCAGTATTTT. Its protein is CASSKGGRRETDTQYF.